This is a list of T cell receptor beta chains from one sample in a study of T-cell memory formation after mild COVID-19. MiXCR was run by TCRdb on the 5' RACE reads, yielding one entry per CDR3 protein. The repertoire consists of about 240,000 distinct CDR3 sequences, with roughly 10% occurring once and the leading ten covering around 23%. Sequenced input: PBMCs or a T cell subset sorted from them (not recorded which). These receptor sequences come from a man aged 18 to 35 who had mild COVID-19 (a few samples of this study predate the infection). Cell type and time point are not known. Both conserved end residues are part of each CDR3. Fields, in order: J gene, D gene, CDR3 length, V gene, clone size, CDR3 protein, CDR3 DNA. The D gene is left open where the match is weak. Clone size is not always given. Where it is, it says once, few, many or a class for expanded clones.

>TRBJ1-2|NA|14|TRBV19|few
CASTLGVGNYGYTF
TGTGCCAGTACGCTCGGGGTCGGTAACTATGGCTACACCTTC
>TRBJ2-2|NA|14|TRBV19|NA
CASSTSTGSGELFF
TGTGCCAGTAGTACCTCAACAGGGTCCGGGGAGCTGTTTTTT
>TRBJ1-1|NA|14|TRBV5-1|few
CASSVQAAGTEAFF
TGCGCCAGCAGCGTACAGGCGGCGGGGACTGAAGCTTTCTTT
>TRBJ1-2|NA|14|TRBV29-1|few
CSVDDRTVRYGYTF
TGCAGCGTTGACGACCGAACGGTTCGGTATGGCTACACCTTC
>TRBJ1-6|NA|16|TRBV5-1|few
CASSLVGDGGESPLHF
TGCGCCAGCAGCTTGGTGGGAGACGGGGGGGAATCACCCCTCCACTTT
>TRBJ1-5|NA|13|TRBV7-2|NA
CASSPQSNQPQHF
TGTGCCAGCAGCCCTCAATCGAATCAGCCCCAGCATTTT
>TRBJ1-6|NA|15|TRBV4-3|NA
CASSQDPGVRSPLHF
TGCGCCAGCAGCCAAGATCCGGGGGTCCGGTCACCCCTCCACTTT
>TRBJ2-3|NA|12|TRBV7-9|few
CASSSDQDTQYF
TGTGCCAGCAGCTCGGATCAGGATACGCAGTATTTT
>TRBJ1-5|NA|14|TRBV20-1|NA
CSARDPTGNQPQHF
TGCAGTGCTAGAGATCCTACAGGCAATCAGCCCCAGCATTTT
>TRBJ1-2|NA|13|TRBV3-1|NA
CASSQGWVDGYTF
TGTGCCAGCAGCCAAGGATGGGTCGATGGCTACACCTTC
>TRBJ2-6|NA|15|TRBV5-1|many
CASYGTDSGANVLTF
TGCGCCAGCTACGGGACGGACTCTGGGGCCAACGTCCTGACTTTC
>TRBJ2-3|NA|16|TRBV7-7|many
CASSLAGPASTDTQYF
TGTGCCAGCAGCTTAGCGGGTCCCGCTAGCACAGATACGCAGTATTTT
>TRBJ2-1|TRBD1|13|TRBV6-5|NA
CASRTDRGNEQFF
TGTGCCAGCAGAACTGACAGGGGCAATGAGCAGTTCTTC
>TRBJ2-5|TRBD2|18|TRBV6-5|NA
CASSTPGTSGGIQETQYF
TGTGCCAGCAGCACCCCCGGGACTAGCGGGGGGATTCAAGAGACCCAGTACTTC
>TRBJ1-5|NA|20|TRBV6-2/TRBV6-3|NA
CASSYSIHPTGRLSNQPQHF
TGTGCCAGCAGTTACTCGATCCACCCCACAGGGAGACTTAGCAATCAGCCCCAGCATTTT
>TRBJ1-6|NA|14|TRBV19|few
CASSPPEDISPLHF
TGTGCCAGTAGTCCGCCGGAGGACATTTCACCCCTCCACTTT
>TRBJ2-7|NA|11|TRBV15|NA
CATSRGYEQYF
TGTGCCACCAGCAGGGGATACGAGCAGTACTTC
>TRBJ2-2|NA|14|TRBV24-1|many
CATSGGGGTGELFF
TGTGCCACCAGCGGGGGCGGCGGCACCGGGGAGCTGTTTTTT
>TRBJ2-7|NA|13|TRBV7-2|few
CASSLVQVGEQYF
TGTGCCAGCAGCTTAGTTCAGGTTGGCGAGCAGTACTTC
>TRBJ2-1|NA|12|TRBV7-9|few
CASRRGTNEQFF
TGTGCCAGCCGGCGGGGTACCAATGAGCAGTTCTTC
>TRBJ2-2|TRBD1|15|TRBV12-3/TRBV12-4|NA
CASSSRQGNTGELFF
TGTGCCAGCAGTTCCAGACAGGGGAACACCGGGGAGCTGTTTTTT
>TRBJ2-1|NA|17|TRBV4-3|NA
CASSQEGAGVGYNEQFF
TGCGCCAGCAGCCAAGAGGGAGCCGGGGTTGGGTACAATGAGCAGTTCTTC
>TRBJ2-1|TRBD2|16|TRBV11-2|NA
CASSWKGLAGHNEQFF
TGTGCCAGCAGCTGGAAAGGACTAGCGGGGCACAATGAGCAGTTCTTC